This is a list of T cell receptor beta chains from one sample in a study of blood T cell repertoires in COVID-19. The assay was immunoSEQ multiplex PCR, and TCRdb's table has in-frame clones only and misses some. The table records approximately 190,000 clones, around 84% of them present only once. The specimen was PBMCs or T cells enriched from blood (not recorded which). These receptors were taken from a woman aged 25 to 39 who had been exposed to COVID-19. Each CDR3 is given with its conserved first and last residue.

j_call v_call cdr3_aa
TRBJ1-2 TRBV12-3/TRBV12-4 CASTSGGRGYTF
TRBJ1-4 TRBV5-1 CASSLTPGTDNEKLFF
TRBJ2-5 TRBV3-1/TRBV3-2 CASSRRQGSRETQYF
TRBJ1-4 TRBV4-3 CASSQAQTAYEKLFF
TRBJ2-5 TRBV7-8 CASSSNPLGGWETQYF
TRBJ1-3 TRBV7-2 CASSLSTVRFSGNTIYF
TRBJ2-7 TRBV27 CASSLGAEQYF
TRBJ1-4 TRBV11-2 CASSYRGWSTNEKLFF
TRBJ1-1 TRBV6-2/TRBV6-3 CASSYSFLGQTEAFF
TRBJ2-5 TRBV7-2 CASSLRGRTQYF
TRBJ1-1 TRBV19 CASLWGGTEAFF
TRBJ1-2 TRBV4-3 CASSQDRTGTYGYTF
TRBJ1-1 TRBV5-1 CASSLARGLNTEAFF
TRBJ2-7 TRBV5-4 CASSLGEGKGGQYF
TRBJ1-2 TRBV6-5 CASRGRDRPYGYTF
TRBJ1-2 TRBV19 CASLGQALYGYTF
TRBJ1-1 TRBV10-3 CAISESTGGGSTEAFF
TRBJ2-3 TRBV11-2 CASSLSPPPDTQYF